Described below is a single T cell receptor beta chain sequence and its context. Its antigen is still unknown. No qualities accompany the bases; no much larger clone lies one base away. This specimen comes from a study of cytomegalovirus exposure and HLA in healthy donors (dated by TCRdb to the late 2010s). About the study as a whole: In an earlier analysis of under 600 of the donors, 276 Gb of sequence data and roughly 100 million unique TCR beta sequences from about 179 million T cells were reported. The T cell repertoires of 550 to 850 subjects were profiled by immunosequencing and related to cytomegalovirus serostatus. To study patterns of TCR occurrence, a later analysis re-analyzed previously published TCR beta repertoires from 550 to 800 donors and added high-resolution HLA genotyping. Roughly 300 gigabases of sequencing data and approximately 93 million unique TCR sequences were included in an early release covering about 700 HLA-typed donors. To predict cytomegalovirus infection status, the study brought together high-throughput TCR immunosequencing, statistical association of individual TCRs with disease status, and machine learning. Across around 400 genotyped donors of the cohort, an average of about 240,000 unique TCR beta nucleotide sequences per donor were sequenced, and approximately 19% of those sequences were non-productive. Class I and class II HLA loci were covered by the typing at four-digit resolution. The genetic ancestry cluster associated with self-reported Caucasian donors included 70% to 85% of the 398 genotyped donors. Genome-wide SNP genotypes for about 65% of the roughly 670 donors were used in a later genetic analysis, which treated that subset as a discovery cohort. Donor age, sex, ethnicity and CMV serostatus were compiled together with the repertoire data. Besides the first cohort of around 670 subjects, a separate validation cohort made up of 95 to 150 different subjects was used. Every discovery cohort repertoire had been produced on one sequencing platform. The number of typed donors differed by locus: about 620-640 for A, B, C, DRB1 and DQB1; 500 to 550 for DQA1; some 590 for DPA1; and around 450 for DPB1. Four to six DR-DQ haplotypes were handled as single units for association and clustering, since linkage in the cohort was strong. The later analysis used no new phenotypic data to find candidate immune exposures, relying instead on TCR beta sequences and their occurrence across donors. The study aimed to test whether signatures of past pathogen exposure could be identified by cataloging public T cell receptors. An earlier analysis of around 640 of the donors used high-throughput TCR beta sequencing to judge whether each TCR beta V gene segment behaved as functional or pseudogenic.

The cysteine opens and the phenylalanine closes a CDR3 of 17 amino acids. Left in the record is the CDR3 DNA by itself, 51 bases read in frame from the first base. The germline V gene supplies CDR1 SGHRS and CDR2 YFSETQ. The trim is 0 bases for V and 0 bases for J, with a gap of 15 bases between the germline ends. Library creation used the immunoSEQ multiplex PCR assay. The multiplex PCR relied on a mix of 60 forward primers for TCR Vbeta segments and 13 reverse primers for TCR Jbeta segments. The CDR3 region of rearranged TCR beta genes was amplified from genomic DNA by a multiplex PCR assay. On the Illumina HiSeq System, the amplified TCR beta libraries were sequenced as 87-base-pair reads. Concerning the study's data processing: A later analysis counted approximately 76 million unique TCR beta chains across the 500 to 850 repertoires, and 9.5 million to 11 million of these chains were shared by at least two donors. A nearest-neighbor algorithm error-corrected the raw reads and collapsed the reads into unique sequences, merging closely related sequences to remove PCR and sequencing errors. CDR3 sequences were aligned to IMGT reference sequences to assign V, D and J gene segments. For a sequence to be retained, a match of at least six nucleotides to both a V gene segment and a J gene segment was required. Rearrangements were classified as productive when the CDR3 lacked stop codons and remained in frame with V and J, and all other rearrangements were classified as non-productive. CDR3 was defined by IMGT convention, running from the second conserved V-encoded cysteine to the conserved J-encoded phenylalanine. The earlier analysis of some 550 of the donors excluded any sequence lacking an unambiguous match to a single V gene segment. In an earlier analysis of approximately 550 of the donors, V segments were called functional above 56.7% productive rearrangements and were called segregating when the between-donor standard deviation exceeded 5%. A statistical classification framework was built for diagnosing cytomegalovirus status from the catalog of TCR beta chain sequences. A later analysis assigned V and J genes by comparing TCR nucleotide sequences with IMGT/GENE-DB human TR gene sequences. A later analysis assigned CDR3 sequences and most-parsimonious VDJ recombination scenarios with the TCRdist pipeline. In a later analysis, each TCR beta chain was defined by its CDR3 amino acid sequence together with its V-gene family, and reads lacking a unique V-gene family were excluded. A later analysis removed several hundred highly shared, low-generation-probability nucleotide sequences to deal with suspected cross-contamination and a sequencing artifact. A later analysis calculated a clonal expansion index for each public chain from normalized within-repertoire ranks of inferred template counts. In a later analysis, generation probabilities were computed using a VDJ recombination model fitted to out-of-frame rearrangements, and the results were checked against IGoR. In a later analysis, hypergeometric tests were used to score TCR-TCR, TCR-HLA and TCR-CMV co-occurrence, with a repertoire-size bias correction applied to TCR pairs. To estimate false discovery rates, a later analysis permuted the HLA or CMV assignments 20 times. A later analysis grouped co-occurring TCRs with DBSCAN, adding TCRdist sequence similarity when clustering within HLA-allele-positive subsets. Repertoires with fewer than 30,000 or more than 120,000 public chains, plus five repertoires with anomalous nucleotide sharing, were excluded from co-occurrence clustering. TCRdb holds this immuneACCESS table with in-frame rearrangements only. Some clones are missing; in checked studies, unresolved V genes explain under half, and the rest has no known cause. For V, J and clone size, that table is used; D and trimming come from the DNA. The sample yields around 130,000 clones; roughly four fifths were counted once. The ten top clones hold about 1.8% of the sample.

The cohort was made up of around 720 healthy bone marrow donors. At the time of sampling, all cohort members were nominally healthy, though unrecorded immune exposures were likely present. The donor was CMV seronegative and was included in the group of hundreds of seronegative cohort members. Every donor gave a peripheral blood sample, and the peripheral blood mononuclear cells from that sample were used for TCR beta sequencing. Genomic DNA extraction from the blood cell samples was performed with the Qiagen DNeasy Blood Extraction Kit. Overall study outcomes, separate from this receptor: In a later analysis, HLA-associated TCR beta chains showed more clonal expansion and lower generation probabilities than non-associated chains that were equally common. The 87-base-pair reads could not distinguish some IMGT-functional V segments, including TRBV6-2 and TRBV6-3, so those segments were excluded. Specific HLA alleles were associated with more than 15,000 TCR beta sequences at a false discovery rate of 0.05 in a later analysis. A later analysis found that most CMV-associated TCR beta chains appeared HLA-restricted, with HLA associations seemingly driven largely by CMV exposure. In a later genetic analysis, a missense DCLRE1C variant was associated with V-gene and J-gene trimming of TCR beta chains, and the association was replicated in an independent cohort. In vitro tests confirmed that three of the cytomegalovirus-associated TCR beta chains recognize cytomegalovirus antigens. About 15 rarely observed V segments, including chromosome 9 orphons, were excluded from the earlier analysis of several hundred of the donors because counts were too low. The authors suggested that the approach could potentially be generalized to other disease states and immunological phenotypes. Presence/absence analyses assumed roughly uniform sequencing depth across donors, an assumption that may not hold. Broadly in line with IMGT annotations, most TCR beta V segments showed up in productive rearrangements about 87% or about 30% of the time in an earlier analysis of some 590 of the donors. In this cohort, only TCR beta chains were sequenced, and detectable features were limited by the absence of alpha or paired-chain data. The classifier was reported to diagnose cytomegalovirus status with high specificity and sensitivity in both the original cohort and the validation cohort. Strong co-occurrence of HLA alleles, especially DR and DQ, made assigning TCR associations to individual alleles difficult. A total of 150 or so TCR beta chains were listed by the study as associated with cytomegalovirus. Compared with the roughly 670-donor mean, donors in an Asian-associated ancestry cluster had fewer N-insertions in productive TCRs, according to a later genetic analysis. According to a later analysis, parvovirus B19, influenza, CMV and Epstein-Barr virus appeared linked to several top co-occurrence clusters. A further reported finding was that TCR beta sequences accurately predicted the HLA-A and HLA-B alleles for most subjects in the first cohort. Most TCR sequences were observed very rarely across donors, whereas some public TCRs were present in many individuals. A later analysis found that TCR association rates varied across HLA loci, with DRB1 alleles showing the most associated TCRs and HLA-C alleles the fewest. CMV serostatus was the only immune exposure information available for the cohort. Correlated functional status among segregating V segments might be attributable to linkage disequilibrium, but an unknown experimental factor could not be ruled out. HLA typing was unavailable for some donors at each locus, so association tests used only the typed subset. The sequencing pipeline was judged likely to have produced a cluster of highly shared sequence variants as a technical artifact.

The TCR comes from a woman aged 50 to 60 in good health and CMV-seronegative. Recombination connected TRBV5-1 to TRBJ1-2, with the identity of the D gene unclear. The sequenced sample was PBMCs. For the CDR3, the sequence is CASSLDPVGEANYGYTF. The DNA sequence reads TGCGCCAGCAGCTTGGATCCAGTCGGGGAGGCTAACTATGGCTACACCTTC.